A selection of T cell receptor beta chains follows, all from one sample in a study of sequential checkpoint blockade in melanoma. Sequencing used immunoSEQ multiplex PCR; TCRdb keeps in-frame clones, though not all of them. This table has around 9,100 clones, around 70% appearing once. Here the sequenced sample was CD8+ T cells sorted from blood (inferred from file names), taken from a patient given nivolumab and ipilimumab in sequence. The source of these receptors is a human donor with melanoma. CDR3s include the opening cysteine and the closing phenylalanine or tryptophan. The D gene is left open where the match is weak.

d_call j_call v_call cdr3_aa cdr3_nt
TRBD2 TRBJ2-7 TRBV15 CATSKTPAGGYEQYF TGTGCCACCAGCAAAACTCCAGCGGGAGGGTACGAGCAGTACTTC
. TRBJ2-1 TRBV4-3 CASSQARRNNEQFF TGCGCCAGCAGCCAAGCTCGGAGGAACAATGAGCAGTTCTTC
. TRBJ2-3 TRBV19 CASSPNHLGTDTQYF TGTGCCAGTAGTCCGAACCATTTAGGCACAGATACGCAGTATTTT
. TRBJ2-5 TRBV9 CASSVDGGHKETQYF TGTGCCAGCAGCGTAGACGGCGGTCATAAAGAGACCCAGTACTTC
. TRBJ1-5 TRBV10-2 CASSATGNQPQHF TGCGCCAGCAGCGCTACCGGGAATCAGCCCCAGCATTTT
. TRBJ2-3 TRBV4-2 CASSQGARRPDTQYF TGTGCCAGCAGCCAAGGGGCACGGAGGCCAGATACGCAGTATTTT
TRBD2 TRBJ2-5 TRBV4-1 CASSQSLAGGSLEETQYF TGCGCCAGCAGCCAATCACTAGCGGGAGGGTCCCTGGAAGAGACCCAGTACTTC
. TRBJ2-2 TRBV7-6 CASSRTDTGELFF TGTGCCAGCAGCAGGACTGACACCGGGGAGCTGTTTTTT
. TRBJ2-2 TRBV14 CASKGPEVGGELFF TGTGCCAGCAAGGGGCCCGAAGTAGGCGGGGAGCTGTTTTTT
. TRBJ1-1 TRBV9 CASSVEDSYTEAFF TGTGCCAGCAGCGTAGAGGACAGCTACACTGAAGCTTTCTTT